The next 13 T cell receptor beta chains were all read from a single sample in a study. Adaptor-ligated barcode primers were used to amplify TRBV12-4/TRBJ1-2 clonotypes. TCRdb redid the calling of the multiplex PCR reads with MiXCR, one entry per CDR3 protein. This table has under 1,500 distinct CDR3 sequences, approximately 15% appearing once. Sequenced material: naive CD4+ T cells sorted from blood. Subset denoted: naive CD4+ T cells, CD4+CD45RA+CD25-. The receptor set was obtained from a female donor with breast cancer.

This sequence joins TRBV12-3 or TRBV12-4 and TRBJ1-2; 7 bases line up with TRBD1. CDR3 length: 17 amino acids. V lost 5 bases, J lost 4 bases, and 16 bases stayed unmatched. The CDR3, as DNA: TGTGCCAGCAGTGCCAGCAGGTTGGGACAGACAACCTATGGCTACACCTTC. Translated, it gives CASSASRLGQTTYGYTF.

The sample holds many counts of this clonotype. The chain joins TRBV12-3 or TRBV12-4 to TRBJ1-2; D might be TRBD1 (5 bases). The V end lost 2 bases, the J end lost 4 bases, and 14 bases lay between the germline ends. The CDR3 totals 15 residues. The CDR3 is CASSLLTASLYGYTF. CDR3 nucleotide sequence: TGTGCCAGCAGTTTATTGACAGCTTCCCTCTATGGCTACACCTTC.

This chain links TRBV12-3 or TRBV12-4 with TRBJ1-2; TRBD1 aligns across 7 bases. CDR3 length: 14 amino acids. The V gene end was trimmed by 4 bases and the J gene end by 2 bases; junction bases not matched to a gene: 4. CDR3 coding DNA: TGTGCCAGCAGTTGGCCGGGACAGAACTATGGCTACACCTTC. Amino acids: CASSWPGQNYGYTF.

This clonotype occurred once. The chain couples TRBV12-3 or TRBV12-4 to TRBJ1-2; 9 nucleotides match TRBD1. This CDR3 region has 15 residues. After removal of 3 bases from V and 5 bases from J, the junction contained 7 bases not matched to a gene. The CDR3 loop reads CASSFRTGAGYGYTF. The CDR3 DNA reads TGTGCCAGCAGTTTTCGGACAGGGGCTGGTTATGGCTACACCTTC.

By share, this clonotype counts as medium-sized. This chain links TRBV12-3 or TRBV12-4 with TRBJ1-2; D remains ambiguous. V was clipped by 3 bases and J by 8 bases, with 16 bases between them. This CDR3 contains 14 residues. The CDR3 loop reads CASSLTAEDIGYTF. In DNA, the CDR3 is TGTGCCAGCAGTTTGACGGCGGAGGATATCGGCTACACCTTC.

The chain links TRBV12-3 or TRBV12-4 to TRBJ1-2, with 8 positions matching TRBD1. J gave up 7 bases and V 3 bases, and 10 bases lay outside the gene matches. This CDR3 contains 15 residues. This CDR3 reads CASSFRTGIIGGYTF. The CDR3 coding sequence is TGTGCCAGCAGTTTTCGGACAGGGATAATCGGTGGCTACACCTTC.

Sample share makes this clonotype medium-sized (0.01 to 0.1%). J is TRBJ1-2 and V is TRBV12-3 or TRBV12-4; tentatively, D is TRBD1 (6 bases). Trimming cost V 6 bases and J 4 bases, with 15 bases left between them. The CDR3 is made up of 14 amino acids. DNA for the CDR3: TGTGCCAGCAGCCTAACAGGGTACGGCTATGGCTACACCTTC. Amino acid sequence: CASSLTGYGYGYTF.

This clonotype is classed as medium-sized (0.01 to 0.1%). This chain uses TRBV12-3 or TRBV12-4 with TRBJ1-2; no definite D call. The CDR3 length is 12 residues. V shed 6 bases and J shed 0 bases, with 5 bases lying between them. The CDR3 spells CASRRTNYGYTF. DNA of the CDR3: TGTGCCAGCAGAAGAACTAACTATGGCTACACCTTC.

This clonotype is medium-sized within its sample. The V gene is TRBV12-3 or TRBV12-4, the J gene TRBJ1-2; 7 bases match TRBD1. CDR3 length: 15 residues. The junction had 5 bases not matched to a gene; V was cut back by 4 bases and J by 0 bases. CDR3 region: CASSSRTGTNYGYTF. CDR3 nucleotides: TGTGCCAGCAGTTCTCGGACAGGAACTAACTATGGCTACACCTTC.

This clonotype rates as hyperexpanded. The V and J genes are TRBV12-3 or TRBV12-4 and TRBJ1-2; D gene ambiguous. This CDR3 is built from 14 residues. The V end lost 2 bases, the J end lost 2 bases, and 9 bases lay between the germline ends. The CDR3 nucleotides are TGTGCCAGCAGTTTAAGGCGCGGAAACTATGGCTACACCTTC. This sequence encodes CASSLRRGNYGYTF.

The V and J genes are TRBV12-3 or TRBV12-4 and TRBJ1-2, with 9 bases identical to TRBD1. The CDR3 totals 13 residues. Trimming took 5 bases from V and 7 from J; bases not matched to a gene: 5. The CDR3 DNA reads TGTGCCAGCAGTCCGGGACAGGGATCTGGCTACACCTTC. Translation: CASSPGQGSGYTF.

CDR3 sequence (DNA): TGTGCCAGCAGGCCGGGACAGGGGCGGATCTATGGCTACACCTTC. It specifies CASRPGQGRIYGYTF. This sequence joins TRBV12-3 or TRBV12-4 and TRBJ1-2, with 10 bases matching TRBD1. Trimming cost V 6 bases and J 4 bases; bases outside gene matches: 8. The CDR3 runs 15 residues.

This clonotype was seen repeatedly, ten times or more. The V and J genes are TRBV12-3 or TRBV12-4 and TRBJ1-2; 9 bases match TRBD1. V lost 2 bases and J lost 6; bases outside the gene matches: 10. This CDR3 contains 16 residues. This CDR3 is CASSLSGQGKLDGYTF. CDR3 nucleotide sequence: TGTGCCAGCAGTTTATCTGGACAGGGGAAATTGGATGGCTACACCTTC.